The clone carrying this T cell receptor (beta chain) was observed a handful of times. Its specificity is not known. TCRdb re-analysed the RT-PCR reads in MiXCR, keeping a single row per CDR3 protein. The sample has about 780,000 distinct CDR3 sequences, approximately 17% seen once. Trimming at V came to 2 bases and at J to 3 bases, leaving 3 bases not matched to a gene. This CDR3 region has 15 residues. CDR1 SGHNT and CDR2 YYREEE come from the germline V gene (reference sequence). This entry belongs to a study of response to subunit inactivated influenza vaccine. Study observations and caveats: The authors proposed limited new T cell recruitment per seasonal influenza vaccination.

The sequence derives from a man between 50 and 59 years old who received an inactivated influenza vaccine. Source: PBMCs from blood, taken roughly 5 days after vaccination. The V and J genes are TRBV5-4 and TRBJ1-4; 8 bases align to TRBD1. This CDR3 reads CASSFQGAANEKLFF. The CDR3 DNA is TGTGCCAGCAGCTTCCAGGGGGCGGCTAATGAAAAACTGTTTTTT.